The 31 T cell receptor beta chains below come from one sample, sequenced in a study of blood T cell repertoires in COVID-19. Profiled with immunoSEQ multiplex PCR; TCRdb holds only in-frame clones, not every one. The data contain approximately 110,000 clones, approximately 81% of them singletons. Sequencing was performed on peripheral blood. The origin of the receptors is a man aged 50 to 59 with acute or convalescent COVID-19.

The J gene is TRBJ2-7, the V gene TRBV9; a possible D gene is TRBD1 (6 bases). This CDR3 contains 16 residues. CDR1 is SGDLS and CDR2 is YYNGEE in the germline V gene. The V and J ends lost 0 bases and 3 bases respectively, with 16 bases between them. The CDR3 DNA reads TGTGCCAGCAGCGTAGGAGAGGACAGATTATTCTACGAGCAGTACTTC. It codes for CASSVGEDRLFYEQYF.

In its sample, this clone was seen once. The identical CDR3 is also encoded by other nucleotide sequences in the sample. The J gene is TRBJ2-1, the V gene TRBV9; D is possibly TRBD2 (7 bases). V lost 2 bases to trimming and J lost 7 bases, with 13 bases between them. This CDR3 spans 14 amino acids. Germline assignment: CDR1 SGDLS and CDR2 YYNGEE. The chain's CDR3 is CASSVGGPLNEQFF. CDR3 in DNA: TGTGCCAGCAGCGTGGGGGGGCCTCTTAATGAGCAGTTCTTC.

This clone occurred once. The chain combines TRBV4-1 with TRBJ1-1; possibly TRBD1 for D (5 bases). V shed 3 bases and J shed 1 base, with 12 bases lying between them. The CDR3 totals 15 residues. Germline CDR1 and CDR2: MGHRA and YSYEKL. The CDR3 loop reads CASSHIPDRNTEAFF. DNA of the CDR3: TGCGCCAGCAGCCACATACCCGACAGGAACACTGAAGCTTTCTTT.

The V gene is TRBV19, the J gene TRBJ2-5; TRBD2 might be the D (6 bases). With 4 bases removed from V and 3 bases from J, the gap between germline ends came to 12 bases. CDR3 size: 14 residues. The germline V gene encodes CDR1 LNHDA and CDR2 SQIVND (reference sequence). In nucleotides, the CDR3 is TGTGCCAGTAGTAATGGAGGGTCGGAAGAGACCCAGTACTTC. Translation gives CASSNGGSEETQYF.

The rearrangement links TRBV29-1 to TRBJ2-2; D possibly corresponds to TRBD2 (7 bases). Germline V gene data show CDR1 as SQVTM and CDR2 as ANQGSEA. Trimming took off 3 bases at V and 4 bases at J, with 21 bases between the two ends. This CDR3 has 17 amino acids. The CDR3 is CSVDLPGSAGATGELFF. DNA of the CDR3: TGCAGCGTTGACCTCCCGGGCTCCGCGGGGGCCACCGGGGAGCTGTTTTTT.

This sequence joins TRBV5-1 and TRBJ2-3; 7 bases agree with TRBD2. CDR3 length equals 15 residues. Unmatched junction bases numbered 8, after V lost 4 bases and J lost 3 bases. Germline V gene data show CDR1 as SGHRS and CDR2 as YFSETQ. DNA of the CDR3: TGCGCCAGCAGCCGGGAGGCGGGTAGAACAGATACGCAGTATTTT. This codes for CASSREAGRTDTQYF.

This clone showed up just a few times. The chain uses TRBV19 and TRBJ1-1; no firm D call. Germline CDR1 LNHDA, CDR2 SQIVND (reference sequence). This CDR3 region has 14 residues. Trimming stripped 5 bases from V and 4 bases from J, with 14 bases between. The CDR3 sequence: CASSAGMESTEAFF. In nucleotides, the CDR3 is TGTGCCAGTAGTGCGGGGATGGAGTCCACTGAAGCTTTCTTT.

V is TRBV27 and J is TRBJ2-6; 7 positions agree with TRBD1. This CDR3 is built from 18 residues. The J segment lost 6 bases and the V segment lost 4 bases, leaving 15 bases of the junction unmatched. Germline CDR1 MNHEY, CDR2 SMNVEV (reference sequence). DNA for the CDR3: TGTGCCAGCAGTTCTCCTGGGACAGTCTCTTCCCTGGCCAACGTCCTGACTTTC. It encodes CASSSPGTVSSLANVLTF.

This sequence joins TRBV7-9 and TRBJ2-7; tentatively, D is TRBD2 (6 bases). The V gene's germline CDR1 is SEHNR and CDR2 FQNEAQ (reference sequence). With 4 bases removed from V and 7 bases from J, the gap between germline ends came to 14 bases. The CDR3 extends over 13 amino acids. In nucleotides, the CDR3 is TGTGCCAGCAGCTCCGGGACTCAAGGGGAGCAGTACTTC. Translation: CASSSGTQGEQYF.

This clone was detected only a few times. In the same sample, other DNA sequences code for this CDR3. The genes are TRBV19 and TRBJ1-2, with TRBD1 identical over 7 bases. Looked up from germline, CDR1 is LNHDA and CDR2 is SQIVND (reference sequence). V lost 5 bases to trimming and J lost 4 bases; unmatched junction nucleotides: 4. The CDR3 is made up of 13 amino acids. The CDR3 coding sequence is TGTGCCAGTAGTGGTACAGGGGCCTATGGCTACACCTTC. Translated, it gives CASSGTGAYGYTF.

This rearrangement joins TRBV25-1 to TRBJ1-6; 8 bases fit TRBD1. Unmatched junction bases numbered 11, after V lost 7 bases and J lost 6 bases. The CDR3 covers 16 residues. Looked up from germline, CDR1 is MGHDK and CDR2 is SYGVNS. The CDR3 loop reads CASNPGQVEFNSPLHF. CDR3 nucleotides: TGTGCCAGCAACCCGGGACAGGTAGAATTTAATTCACCCCTCCACTTT.

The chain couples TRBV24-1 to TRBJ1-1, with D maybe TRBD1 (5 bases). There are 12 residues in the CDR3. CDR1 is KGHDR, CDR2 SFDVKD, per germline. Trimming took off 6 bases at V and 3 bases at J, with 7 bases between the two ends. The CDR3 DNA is TGTGCCACCAGTCGGGGGGACACTGAAGCTTTCTTT. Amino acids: CATSRGDTEAFF.

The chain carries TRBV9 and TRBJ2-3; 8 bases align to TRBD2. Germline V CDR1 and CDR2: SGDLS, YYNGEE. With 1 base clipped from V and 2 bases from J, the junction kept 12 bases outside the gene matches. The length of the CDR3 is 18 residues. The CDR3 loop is CASSVQTSGGAYTDTQYF. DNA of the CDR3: TGTGCCAGCAGCGTACAGACTTCGGGGGGGGCCTACACAGATACGCAGTATTTT.

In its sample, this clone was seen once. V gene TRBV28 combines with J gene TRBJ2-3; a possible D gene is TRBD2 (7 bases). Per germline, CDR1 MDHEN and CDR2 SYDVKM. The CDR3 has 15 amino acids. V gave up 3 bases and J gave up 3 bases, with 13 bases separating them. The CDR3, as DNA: TGTGCCAGCAGTTTGCCGGGGAGGGGGACAGATACGCAGTATTTT. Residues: CASSLPGRGTDTQYF.

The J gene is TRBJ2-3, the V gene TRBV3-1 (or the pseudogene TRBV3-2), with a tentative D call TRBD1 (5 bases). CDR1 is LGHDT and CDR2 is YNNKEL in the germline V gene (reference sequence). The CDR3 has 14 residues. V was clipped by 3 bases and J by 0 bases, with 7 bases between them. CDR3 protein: CASSHTGSTDTQYF. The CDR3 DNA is TGTGCCAGCAGCCATACAGGTAGCACAGATACGCAGTATTTT.

The CDR3 is CASSPLGGERNTIYF. In DNA, the CDR3 is TGTGCCAGCAGTCCCCTCGGAGGGGAGCGAAACACCATATATTTT. The J gene is TRBJ1-3, the V gene TRBV28, with a possible D match to TRBD1 (5 bases). V lost 5 bases and J lost 5, with 16 bases in between. The V gene's germline CDR1 is MDHEN and CDR2 SYDVKM. CDR3 length equals 15 residues. Supplemented by reference TRBV28 and TRBJ1-3, the full variable domain reads DVKVTQSSRYLVKRTGEKVFLECVQDMDHENMFWYRQDPGLGLRLIYFSYDVKMKEKGDIPEGYSVSREKKERFSLILESASTNQTSMYLCASSPLGGERNTIYFGEGSWLTVV.

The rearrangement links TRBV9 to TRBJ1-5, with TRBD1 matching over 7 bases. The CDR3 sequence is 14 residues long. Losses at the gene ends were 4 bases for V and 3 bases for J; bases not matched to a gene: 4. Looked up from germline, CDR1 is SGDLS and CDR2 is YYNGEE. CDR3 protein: CASSPGQINQPQHF. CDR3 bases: TGTGCCAGCAGCCCGGGACAGATCAATCAGCCCCAGCATTTT.

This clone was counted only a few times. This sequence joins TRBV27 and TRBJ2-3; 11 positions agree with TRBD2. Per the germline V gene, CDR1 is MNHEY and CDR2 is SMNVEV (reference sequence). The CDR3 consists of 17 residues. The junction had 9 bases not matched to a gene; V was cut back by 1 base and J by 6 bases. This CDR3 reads CASSLFLSGGAGDTQYF. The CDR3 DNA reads TGTGCCAGCAGTTTATTCCTTAGCGGGGGGGCCGGGGATACGCAGTATTTT.

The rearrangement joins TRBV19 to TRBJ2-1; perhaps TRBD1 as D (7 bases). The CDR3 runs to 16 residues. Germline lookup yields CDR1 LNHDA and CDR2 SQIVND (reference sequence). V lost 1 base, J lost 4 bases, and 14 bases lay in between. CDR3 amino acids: CASSIVAGGLYNEQFF. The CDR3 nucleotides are TGTGCCAGTAGTATAGTAGCAGGGGGACTGTACAATGAGCAGTTCTTC.

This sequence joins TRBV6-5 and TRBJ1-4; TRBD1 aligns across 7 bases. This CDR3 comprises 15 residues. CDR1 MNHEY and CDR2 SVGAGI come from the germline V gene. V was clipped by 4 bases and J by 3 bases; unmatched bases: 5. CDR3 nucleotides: TGTGCCAGCAGTTCCCGGGACAGCTCTAATGAAAAACTGTTTTTT. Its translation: CASSSRDSSNEKLFF.

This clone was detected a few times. The CDR3 loop is CASSGPGDYGYTF. The CDR3 DNA sequence: TGTGCCAGCAGCGGCCCGGGGGACTATGGCTACACCTTC. V gene TRBV2 combines with J gene TRBJ1-2, with a tentative D call TRBD1 (5 bases). Between the trimmed V and J ends, which lost 6 bases and 3 bases, there was a span of 11 bases. The CDR3 loop spans 13 amino acids. Germline V gene data show CDR1 as SNHLY and CDR2 as FYNNEI.

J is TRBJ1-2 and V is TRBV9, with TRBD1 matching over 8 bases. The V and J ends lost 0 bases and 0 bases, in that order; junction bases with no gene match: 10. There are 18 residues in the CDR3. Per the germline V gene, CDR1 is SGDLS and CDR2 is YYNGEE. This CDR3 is CASSVDLTGAFTNYGYTF. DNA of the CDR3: TGTGCCAGCAGCGTAGATTTGACAGGGGCATTTACTAACTATGGCTACACCTTC.

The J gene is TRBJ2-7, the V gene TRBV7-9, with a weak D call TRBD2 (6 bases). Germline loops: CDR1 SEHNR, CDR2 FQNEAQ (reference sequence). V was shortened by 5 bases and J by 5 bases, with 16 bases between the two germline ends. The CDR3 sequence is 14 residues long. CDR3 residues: CASSRGVRGDEQYF. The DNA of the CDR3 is TGTGCCAGCAGCCGCGGGGTGAGGGGTGACGAGCAGTACTTC.

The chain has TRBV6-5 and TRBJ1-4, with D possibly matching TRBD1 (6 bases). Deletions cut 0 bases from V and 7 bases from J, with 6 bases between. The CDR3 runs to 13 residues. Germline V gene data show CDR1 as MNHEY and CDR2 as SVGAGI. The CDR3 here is CASSYSGAEKLFF. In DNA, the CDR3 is TGTGCCAGCAGTTACTCGGGGGCTGAAAAACTGTTTTTT.

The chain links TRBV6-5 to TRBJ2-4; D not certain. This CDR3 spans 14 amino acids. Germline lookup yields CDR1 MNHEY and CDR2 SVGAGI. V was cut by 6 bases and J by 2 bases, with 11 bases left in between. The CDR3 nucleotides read TGTGCCAGCAGCGCGACAAATCCCAAAAACATTCAGTACTTC. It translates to CASSATNPKNIQYF.

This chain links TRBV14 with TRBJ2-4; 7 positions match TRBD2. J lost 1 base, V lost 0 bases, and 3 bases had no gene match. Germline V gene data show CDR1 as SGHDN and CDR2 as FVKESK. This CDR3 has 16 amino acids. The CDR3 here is CASSQEGGVAKNIQYF. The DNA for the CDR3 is TGTGCCAGCAGCCAAGAGGGGGGGGTCGCCAAAAACATTCAGTACTTC.

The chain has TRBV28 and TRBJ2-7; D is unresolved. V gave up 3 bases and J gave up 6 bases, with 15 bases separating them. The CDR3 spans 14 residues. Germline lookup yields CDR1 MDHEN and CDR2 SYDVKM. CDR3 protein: CASSFGRRGREQYF. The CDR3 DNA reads TGTGCCAGCAGTTTTGGTAGGCGAGGTCGCGAGCAGTACTTC.

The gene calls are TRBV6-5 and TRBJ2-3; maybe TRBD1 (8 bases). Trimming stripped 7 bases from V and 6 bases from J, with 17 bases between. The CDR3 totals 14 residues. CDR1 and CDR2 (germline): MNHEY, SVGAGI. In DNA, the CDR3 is TGTGCCAGCACCCGAGGACAGGGAGGGGATACGCAGTATTTT. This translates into CASTRGQGGDTQYF.

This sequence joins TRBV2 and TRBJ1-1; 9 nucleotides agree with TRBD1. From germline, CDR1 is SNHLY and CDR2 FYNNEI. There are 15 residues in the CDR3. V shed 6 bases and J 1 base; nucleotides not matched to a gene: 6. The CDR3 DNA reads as TGTGCCAGCAGAAAAGAGGGACAGGGGAACACTGAAGCTTTCTTT. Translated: CASRKEGQGNTEAFF.

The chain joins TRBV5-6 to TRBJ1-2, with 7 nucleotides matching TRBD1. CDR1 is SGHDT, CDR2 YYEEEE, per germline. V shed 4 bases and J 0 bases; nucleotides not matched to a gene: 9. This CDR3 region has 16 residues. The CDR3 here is CASSRTGALANYGYTF. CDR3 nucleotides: TGTGCCAGCAGCCGCACAGGGGCTTTAGCTAACTATGGCTACACCTTC.

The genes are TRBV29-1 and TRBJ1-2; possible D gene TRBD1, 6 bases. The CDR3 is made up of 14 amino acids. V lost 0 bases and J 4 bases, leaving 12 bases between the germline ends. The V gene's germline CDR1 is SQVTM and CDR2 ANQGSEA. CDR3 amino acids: CSVEDGYRAYGYTF. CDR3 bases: TGCAGCGTTGAAGATGGATACAGGGCCTATGGCTACACCTTC.